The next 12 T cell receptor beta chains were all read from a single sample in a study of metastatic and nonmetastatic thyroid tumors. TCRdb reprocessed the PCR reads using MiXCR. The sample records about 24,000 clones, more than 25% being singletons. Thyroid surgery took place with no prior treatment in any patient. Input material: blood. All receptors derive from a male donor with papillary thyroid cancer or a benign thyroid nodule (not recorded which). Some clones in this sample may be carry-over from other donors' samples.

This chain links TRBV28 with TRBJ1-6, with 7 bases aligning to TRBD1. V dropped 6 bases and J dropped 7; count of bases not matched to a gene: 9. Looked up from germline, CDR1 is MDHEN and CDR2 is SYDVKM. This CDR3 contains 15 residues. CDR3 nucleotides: TGTGCCAGCAGGGGGACAGAACCAACCAATTCACCCCTCCACTTT. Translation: CASRGTEPTNSPLHF.

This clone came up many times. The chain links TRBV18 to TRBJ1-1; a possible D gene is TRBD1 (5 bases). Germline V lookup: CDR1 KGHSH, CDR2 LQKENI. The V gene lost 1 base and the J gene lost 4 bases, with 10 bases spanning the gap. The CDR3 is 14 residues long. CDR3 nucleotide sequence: TGTGCCAGCTCACCACGAGAGGGACCCACTGAAGCTTTCTTT. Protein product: CASSPREGPTEAFF.

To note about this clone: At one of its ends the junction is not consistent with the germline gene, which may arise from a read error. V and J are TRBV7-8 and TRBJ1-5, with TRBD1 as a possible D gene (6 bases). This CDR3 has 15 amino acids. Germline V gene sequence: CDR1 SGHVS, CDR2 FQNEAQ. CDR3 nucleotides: TGTCCCAGCAGCTTACCAACAGGGACATATCAGCCCCAGCATTTT. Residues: CPSSLPTGTYQPQHF.

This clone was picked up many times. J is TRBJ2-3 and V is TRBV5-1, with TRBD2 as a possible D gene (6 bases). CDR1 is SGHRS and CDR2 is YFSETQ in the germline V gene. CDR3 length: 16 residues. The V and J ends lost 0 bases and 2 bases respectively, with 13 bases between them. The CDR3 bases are TGCGCCAGCAGCTTGGCCTGGGCGGGGATCACAGATACGCAGTATTTT. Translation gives CASSLAWAGITDTQYF.

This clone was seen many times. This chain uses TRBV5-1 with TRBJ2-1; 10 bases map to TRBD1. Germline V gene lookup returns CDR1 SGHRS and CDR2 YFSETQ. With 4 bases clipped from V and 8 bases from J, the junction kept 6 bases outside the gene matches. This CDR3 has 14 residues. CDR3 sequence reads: CASSTDRGLDEQFF. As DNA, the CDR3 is TGCGCCAGCAGCACCGACAGGGGGCTCGATGAGCAGTTCTTC.

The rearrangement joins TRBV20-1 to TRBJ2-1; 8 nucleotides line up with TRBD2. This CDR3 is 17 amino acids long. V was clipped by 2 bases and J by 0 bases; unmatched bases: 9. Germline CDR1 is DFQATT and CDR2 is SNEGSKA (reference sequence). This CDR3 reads CSARSALAVSSYNEQFF. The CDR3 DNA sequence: TGCAGTGCTAGAAGTGCACTAGCGGTGAGCTCCTACAATGAGCAGTTCTTC.

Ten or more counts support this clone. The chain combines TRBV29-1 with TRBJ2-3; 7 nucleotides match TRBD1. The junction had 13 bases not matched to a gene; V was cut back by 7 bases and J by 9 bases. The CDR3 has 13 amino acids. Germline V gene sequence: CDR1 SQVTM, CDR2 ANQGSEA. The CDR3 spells CSALRDRGDTQYF. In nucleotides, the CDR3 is TGCAGCGCACTCCGGGACAGAGGGGACACGCAGTATTTT.

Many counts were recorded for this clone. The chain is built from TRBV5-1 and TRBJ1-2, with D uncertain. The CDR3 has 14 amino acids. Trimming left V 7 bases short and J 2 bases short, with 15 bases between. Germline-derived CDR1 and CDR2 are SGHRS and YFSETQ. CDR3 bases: TGCGCCAGCTCAAGCAGCGGAGGGAACTATGGCTACACCTTC. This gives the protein CASSSSGGNYGYTF.

The CDR3 spells CASSLPLLKNTGELFF. The CDR3, as DNA: TGTGCCAGCAGTTTGCCCCTGTTAAAGAACACCGGGGAGCTGTTTTTT. The chain joins TRBV28 to TRBJ2-2, with D unresolved. Deletions cut 3 bases from V and 1 base from J, with 12 bases between. This CDR3 has 16 amino acids. Per germline, CDR1 MDHEN and CDR2 SYDVKM.

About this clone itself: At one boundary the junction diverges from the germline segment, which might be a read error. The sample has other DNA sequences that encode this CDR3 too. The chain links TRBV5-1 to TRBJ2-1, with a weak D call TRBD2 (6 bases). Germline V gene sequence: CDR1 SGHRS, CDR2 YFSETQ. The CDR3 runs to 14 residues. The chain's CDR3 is CASSLGTPPNEQFF. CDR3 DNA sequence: TGCGCAAGCAGCCTCGGGACTCCACCCAATGAGCAGTTCTTC.

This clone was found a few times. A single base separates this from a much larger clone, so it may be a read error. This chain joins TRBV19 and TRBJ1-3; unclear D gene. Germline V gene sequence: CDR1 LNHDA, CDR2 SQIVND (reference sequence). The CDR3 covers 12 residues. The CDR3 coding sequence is TGTGCCGGTAGTATTACCCGAAACACCATATATTTT. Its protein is CAGSITRNTIYF.

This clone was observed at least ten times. The CDR3 reads CASSLSDTNYGYTF. Here the CDR3 DNA reads TGTGCCAGCAGCCTAAGCGATACTAACTATGGCTACACCTTC. V is TRBV3-1 and J is TRBJ1-2; D remains ambiguous. Germline V gene lookup returns CDR1 LGHDT and CDR2 YNNKEL (reference sequence). CDR3 length equals 14 residues. V lost 4 bases, J lost 0 bases, and 9 bases lay in between.